Presented here are 20 T cell receptor beta chains from one specimen sequenced in a study of blood T cell repertoires in COVID-19. The protocol was immunoSEQ multiplex PCR, while the TCRdb copy is restricted to in-frame clones and leaves out a portion. The table shows over 250,000 clones, with around 87% occurring only once. The sequenced material came from peripheral blood. Every receptor here comes from a woman aged 40 to 55 who had recovered from COVID-19.

The gene calls are TRBV4-3 and TRBJ2-3; perhaps TRBD1 as D (5 bases). The V gene lost 3 bases and the J gene lost 0 bases, with 10 bases spanning the gap. The CDR3 has 15 residues. Germline loops: CDR1 LGHNA, CDR2 YSLEER. CDR3 in amino acids: CASSQIRASTDTQYF. In DNA, the CDR3 is TGCGCCAGCAGCCAGATCAGGGCTAGCACAGATACGCAGTATTTT.

V is TRBV7-6 and J is TRBJ2-1; TRBD1 matches 7 bases. This CDR3 region has 15 residues. From germline, CDR1 is SGHVS and CDR2 FNYEAQ. Losses at the gene ends were 3 bases for V and 8 bases for J; bases not matched to a gene: 10. The DNA for the CDR3 is TGTGCCAGCAGCTTGGACAGGCCCTCAGCCGATGAGCAGTTCTTC. The encoded protein is CASSLDRPSADEQFF.

CDR3 nucleotides: TGTGCCAGCAGCGACAACGGACGCGGGGACACCGGGGAGCTGTTTTTT. Its protein product is CASSDNGRGDTGELFF. This chain connects TRBV9 to TRBJ2-2; weak D call: TRBD2 (6 bases). The CDR3 contains 16 residues. CDR1 is SGDLS and CDR2 is YYNGEE in the germline V gene. The V and J ends lost 3 bases and 3 bases respectively, with 15 bases between them.

This chain connects TRBV11-3 to TRBJ2-1; TRBD2 matches 11 bases. Germline trimming cut 5 bases from V and 5 bases from J; bases unmatched to any gene: 5. This CDR3 has 15 residues. Looked up from germline, CDR1 is SGHNT and CDR2 is YENEEA. CDR3 region: CASSPGTSGHNEQFF. The CDR3 region has the DNA TGTGCCAGCAGCCCAGGGACTAGCGGCCACAATGAGCAGTTCTTC.

This sequence joins TRBV18 and TRBJ1-6; perhaps TRBD1 as D (6 bases). The ends were cut back, 2 bases at V and 9 bases at J, with 14 bases in the middle. Germline CDR1 is KGHSH and CDR2 is LQKENI. The CDR3 spans 15 residues. The CDR3 bases are TGTGCCAGCTCACCAACAGGGTTACAAGGTTCACCCCTCCACTTT. Translated: CASSPTGLQGSPLHF.

The chain recombines TRBV2 with TRBJ1-3, with 9 bases fitting TRBD1. CDR3 size: 13 residues. Germline-derived CDR1 and CDR2 are SNHLY and FYNNEI. The V and J ends lost 6 bases and 9 bases, in that order; junction bases with no gene match: 6. CDR3 sequence reads: CASSRDRVVTIYF. CDR3 bases: TGTGCCAGCAGCCGGGACAGGGTGGTCACCATATATTTT.

V usage is TRBV4-1 and J usage is TRBJ2-3, with TRBD2 matching 7 bases. Germline-derived CDR1 and CDR2 are MGHRA and YSYEKL. The CDR3 has 17 amino acids. V lost 0 bases, J lost 1 base, and 7 bases stayed unmatched. CDR3 DNA: TGCGCCAGCAGCCAAGATCGGGCGAGCGGGGGCACAGATACGCAGTATTTT. This codes for CASSQDRASGGTDTQYF.

Written as DNA, the CDR3 is TGCGCCAGTTCCCAATCGGGGACCCAGTACTTC. Translated: CASSQSGTQYF. The chain links TRBV10-2 to TRBJ2-5; D call uncertain. Per germline, CDR1 WSHSY and CDR2 SAAADI. Trimming took 9 bases from V and 7 from J, leaving 12 bases between them. The CDR3 is 11 residues long.

J is TRBJ1-1 and V is TRBV9; D possibly corresponds to TRBD1 (5 bases). Looked up from germline, CDR1 is SGDLS and CDR2 is YYNGEE. V was trimmed by 4 bases and J by 1 base, leaving 11 bases between them. This CDR3 has 14 amino acids. This chain's CDR3 is CASSPGHPNTEAFF. The CDR3 nucleotides read TGTGCCAGCAGCCCCGGACATCCGAACACTGAAGCTTTCTTT.

V is TRBV2 and J is TRBJ1-5; TRBD1 matches at 8 bases. The CDR3 sequence is 15 residues long. V lost 6 bases, J lost 7 bases, and 11 bases stayed unmatched. CDR1 and CDR2 from the germline V gene are SNHLY and FYNNEI. CDR3 nucleotides: TGTGCCAGCAGCTCGGACAGGGTGATGAGGCAGCCCCAGCATTTT. Protein product: CASSSDRVMRQPQHF.

The genes are TRBV29-1 and TRBJ1-2; no firm D call. V lost 4 bases and J lost 8, with 17 bases in between. The CDR3 contains 13 residues. Germline CDR1 reads SQVTM; CDR2 reads ANQGSEA. CDR3 residues: CSVVGADSPGYTF. CDR3 nucleotides: TGCAGCGTTGTTGGCGCGGACTCGCCGGGCTACACCTTC.

The V call is TRBV27, the J call TRBJ2-5; D uncertain. This CDR3 is 13 amino acids long. CDR1 MNHEY and CDR2 SMNVEV come from the germline V gene (reference sequence). Trimming took 3 bases from V and 0 from J, leaving 5 bases between them. Written as DNA, the CDR3 is TGTGCCAGCAGTTTGGAGTACCAAGAGACCCAGTACTTC. Encoded protein: CASSLEYQETQYF.

This chain joins TRBV11-3 and TRBJ1-1; tentatively, D is TRBD1 (5 bases). Germline V lookup: CDR1 SGHNT, CDR2 YENEEA. The CDR3 extends over 15 amino acids. Trimming took off 1 base at V and 1 base at J, with 10 bases between the two ends. Here the CDR3 reads CASSLAGTENTEAFF. The CDR3 DNA is TGTGCCAGCAGCTTAGCGGGGACTGAGAACACTGAAGCTTTCTTT.

The chain employs TRBV6-2 or TRBV6-3 and TRBJ1-5; D is unresolved. CDR3 length equals 12 residues. In germline, CDR1 is MNHEY, CDR2 SVGEGT. Trimming pared 2 bases from V and 8 bases from J, leaving 7 bases between. The CDR3 nucleotides are TGTGCCAGCAGTTACAGTGAGGAGCCCCAGCATTTT. Its protein product is CASSYSEEPQHF.

The V and J genes are TRBV7-2 and TRBJ2-1; TRBD2 matches at 9 bases. The CDR3 runs to 17 residues. In germline, CDR1 is SGHTA, CDR2 FQGNSA. V shed 1 base and J 6 bases; nucleotides not matched to a gene: 10. The CDR3 DNA reads as TGTGCCAGCAGCTTAGTGATCTTAGCGGGGGCCCGCAATGAGCAGTTCTTC. Amino acids: CASSLVILAGARNEQFF.

V usage is TRBV4-2 and J usage is TRBJ2-1; D possibly corresponds to TRBD2 (6 bases). The CDR3 is made up of 16 amino acids. V was clipped by 4 bases and J by 12 bases, with 25 bases between them. Germline CDR1 and CDR2: LGHNA and YNFKEQ. CDR3 coding DNA: TGTGCCAGCAGCCCCAGGTGGGGCGGGGAAAGAGATGGGCAGTTCTTC. Translating gives CASSPRWGGERDGQFF.

This clone was recorded a few times. This rearrangement joins TRBV13 to TRBJ1-1; maybe TRBD1 (5 bases). The V gene lost 2 bases and the J gene lost 1 base, with 20 bases spanning the gap. The length of the CDR3 is 18 residues. In germline, CDR1 is PRHDT, CDR2 FYEKMQ (reference sequence). The CDR3 spells CASSLIKGRAGRNTEAFF. DNA of the CDR3: TGTGCCAGCAGCTTAATAAAGGGGCGGGCGGGACGGAACACTGAAGCTTTCTTT.

The genes are TRBV3-1 (or the pseudogene TRBV3-2) and TRBJ2-1; TRBD2 might be the D (6 bases). Germline CDR1 reads LGHDT; CDR2 reads YNNKEL (reference sequence). The CDR3 is 17 amino acids. Trimming left V 4 bases short and J 0 bases short, with 16 bases between. In DNA form, the CDR3 reads TGTGCCAGCAGCCCAGAGCGCGGGGCACCCTCCTACAATGAGCAGTTCTTC. Residues: CASSPERGAPSYNEQFF.

The chain employs TRBV5-6 and TRBJ2-7; the D gene is possibly TRBD2 (6 bases). Germline assignment: CDR1 SGHDT and CDR2 YYEEEE. V lost 0 bases and J lost 7, with 20 bases in between. This CDR3 region has 16 residues. CDR3 in amino acids: CASSLVRGTFLEEQYF. CDR3 coding DNA: TGTGCCAGCAGCTTGGTCCGCGGGACTTTCCTTGAAGAGCAGTACTTC.

The chain joins TRBV29-1 to TRBJ1-2; no clear D. The ends were cut back, 3 bases at V and 8 bases at J, with 13 bases in the middle. Germline CDR1 and CDR2: SQVTM and ANQGSEA. This CDR3 comprises 12 residues. This CDR3 is CSVESGRVGYTF. The CDR3 DNA follows: TGCAGCGTTGAGAGTGGGAGGGTCGGCTACACCTTC.